This T cell receptor beta chain is from a study of T cells in Graves' hyperthyroidism and ophthalmopathy. Broader study findings: A median around six months before onset, the model predicted ophthalmopathy.

About this clonotype: Its antigen remains unknown.

V dropped 5 bases and J dropped 2; count of bases not matched to a gene: 4. CDR3 length equals 14 residues. Germline-derived CDR1 and CDR2 are SGHAT and FQNNGV. What was amplified from RNA transcripts were TCR beta CDR3 regions. Using the HTBI primer set, a first-round RT-PCR was run on the TCR CDR3. TCRdb reprocessed the multiplex PCR reads with MiXCR, giving one entry per CDR3 protein. The sample has 550,000 to 600,000 distinct CDR3 sequences, more than 45% seen once; the top ten hold around 20%. The rearrangement links TRBV11-2 to TRBJ2-3; 7 bases fit TRBD1. This clonotype originated in an adult woman with Graves' disease, either hyperthyroidism or ophthalmopathy (not recorded which). The sequenced sample was peripheral blood or thyroid tissue (not recorded which). CDR3 nucleotides: TGTGCCAGCAGCCCGGGACAGTTCACAGATACGCAGTATTTT. As protein: CASSPGQFTDTQYF.